This T cell receptor beta chain was observed in a study of blood T cell repertoires in COVID-19 (dated by TCRdb to 2020 to 2022). Regarding the study in general: The collaborator samples originated in the United States, Italy and Spain and spanned the acute and convalescent phases of COVID-19. Where available, HLA class I and class II types were obtained from metadata supplied by the sample provider rather than from assay-based typing. Deeply sampled blood TCRbeta repertoires from subjects exposed to, actively infected with, or recovered from COVID-19 were included in the dataset. The samples were drawn from two sources: the first 160 participants of the ongoing ImmuneRACE study, and about 1,300 subjects contributed by 6 global collaborators. The repertoires were released in a freely available public database intended as a resource for research on the immune response to SARS-CoV-2. The material from the prospective study consisted of cDNA or gDNA derived from T cells, B-cell-depleted T cells, or PBMCs. A de-identified subject ID, COVID-19 status, age in years and sex were almost always included in the sample metadata. What the work shows at the level of the full study, not this receptor alone: The amount of clinical and demographic metadata varied by source and participant and was provided uncurated.

Regarding this clone: It lacks a known antigen. No base-level quality is on record; no much larger clone is a single base apart.

TCRbeta CDR3 regions were amplified from genomic DNA using the immunoSEQ Assay, a bias-controlled multiplex PCR. On the authors' methods: Nucleated cell counts per sample were estimated from amplification of reference gene primers within the assay. To quantify the absolute abundance of each unique TCRbeta CDR3 rearrangement, sequence reads were collapsed and filtered. Productive Simpson clonality was computed per sample as the square root of Simpson's diversity index over productive rearrangements. The immuneACCESS repertoire file appears here via TCRdb, limited to in-frame rearrangements. These files lack a portion of the clones; in checked studies, under half of the deficit traces to unresolved V genes, and the cause of the others is not known. V, J and clone size are taken as reported in that table, and D and trimming were inferred from the DNA itself. In all, the sample holds about 220,000 clones, and over 65% of those were seen once. The top ten constitute approximately 3.1% of the sample.

CDR1 is given as SGHNT and CDR2 as YYREEE, both from the germline V gene (reference sequence). The CDR3 sequence holds 15 residues, the cysteine and phenylalanine included. Only the CDR3 DNA stays, 45 bases, in frame from base 1. The junction shows trimming of 4 bases on V and 3 bases on J, plus 16 bases between the germline ends. Participants in the prospective study were aged about 18 to 100 years, lived in 20 to 25 United States geographic areas, and enrolled through a virtual design. In the prospective study, cohorts were assigned on the basis of participant-reported clinical history obtained from a screening survey and a study questionnaire. For ImmuneRACE Cohort 3, a participant was defined as recovered based on two consecutive negative NP/OP PCR tests, clearance by a healthcare professional, or resolution of symptoms. Each participant in the prospective study had whole blood, serum and a nasopharyngeal or oropharyngeal swab collected by mobile phlebotomists. Prospective study participants could optionally give additional blood draws and questionnaires over an approximately 2-month period. Blood samples from the prospective study were shipped frozen or at room temperature prior to DNA extraction.

The sequence derives from a woman aged 55-70 years who had recovered from COVID-19. The V and J genes are TRBV5-4 and TRBJ1-2; no D gene is confidently identified. Specimen: PBMCs or T cells enriched from blood (not recorded which). This receptor has the CDR3 CASSPIGLGDYGYTF. In nucleotide form, the sequence is TGTGCCAGCAGCCCCATTGGGCTCGGTGACTATGGCTACACCTTC. Reference TRBV5-4 and TRBJ1-2 proteins supply the regions before and after the CDR3; the full variable domain is: ETGVTQSPTHLIKTRGQQVTLRCSSQSGHNTVSWYQQALGQGPQFIFQYYREEENGRGNFPPRFSGLQFPNYSSELNVNALELDDSALYLCASSPIGLGDYGYTFGSGTRLTVV.